This TCR beta chain was found in a study of blood T cells in healthy people across ages. CDR3 size: 15 residues. Deletions cut 3 bases from V and 4 bases from J, with 15 bases between. Germline V gives CDR1 SEHNR, CDR2 FQNEAQ (reference sequence). Details on this clonotype: Antigen unknown.

Researchers report isolating at least 6 million PBMCs per sample. The use of a sample-barcoded 5' primer and a J-beta primer mix characterized a second PCR of about 6 to 11 cycles. TCRdb reprocessed the 5' RACE reads via MiXCR and lists one record per CDR3 protein. The data show some 880,000 distinct CDR3 sequences, 30% to 45% seen once. Study-wide findings and caveats: Older age went with lower TCR beta diversity per million T cells, in a roughly linear way. Diversity was higher, and naive CD4+ cells more numerous, in long-lived donors than in aged donors.

The chain recombines TRBV7-9 with TRBJ1-1; unclear D gene. This receptor was obtained from a man aged 18 to 35 in good health. Sequenced: blood. The CDR3 is CASSFGSLFLTEAFF. For the CDR3, the DNA is TGTGCCAGCAGCTTCGGCAGCCTCTTCCTCACTGAAGCTTTCTTT.